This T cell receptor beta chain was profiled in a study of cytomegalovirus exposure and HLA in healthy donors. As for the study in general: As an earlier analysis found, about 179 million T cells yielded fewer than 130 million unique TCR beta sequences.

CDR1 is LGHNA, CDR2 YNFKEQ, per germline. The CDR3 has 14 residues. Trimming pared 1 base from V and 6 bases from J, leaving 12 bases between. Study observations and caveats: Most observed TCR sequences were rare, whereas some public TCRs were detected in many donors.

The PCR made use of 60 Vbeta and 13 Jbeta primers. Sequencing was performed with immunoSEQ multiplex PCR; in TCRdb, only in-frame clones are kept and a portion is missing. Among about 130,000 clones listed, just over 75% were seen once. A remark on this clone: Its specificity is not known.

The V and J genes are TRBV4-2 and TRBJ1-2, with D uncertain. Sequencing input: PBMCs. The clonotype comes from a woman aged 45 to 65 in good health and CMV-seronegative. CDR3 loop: CASSQVSEADGYTF. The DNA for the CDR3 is TGTGCCAGCAGCCAAGTTTCGGAGGCCGATGGCTACACCTTC.